The rows below give T cell receptor beta chains drawn from one sample of a study of cytomegalovirus exposure and HLA in healthy donors. Method: immunoSEQ multiplex PCR; TCRdb's copy keeps in-frame clones and lacks some. The sample yields 150,000 to 200,000 clones, 60% to 85% seen once. The sample taken for sequencing was PBMCs. These receptors were collected from a man in his forties or fifties in good health and CMV-seronegative. Both conserved end residues are part of each CDR3. D genes are given only for firm matches. Only some rows state a clone size, as once, few, many or a class for expanded clones.

j_gene,abundance,len,v_gene,d_gene,CDR3nt,CDR3aa
TRBJ2-3,NA,17,TRBV9,TRBD2,TGTGCCAGCAGCGTCAGAGATGGCGGGGGGAGGGGGGGTACGCAGTATTTT,CASSVRDGGGRGGTQYF
TRBJ2-2,NA,15,TRBV14,TRBD2,TGTGCCAGCGGATTAGCGGGAGGACCCACCGGGGAGCTGTTTTTT,CASGLAGGPTGELFF
TRBJ2-3,NA,16,TRBV7-2,TRBD2,TGTGCCAGCAGCTGGGTAGCGGGCCAGAGCACAGATACGCAGTATTTT,CASSWVAGQSTDTQYF
TRBJ2-5,NA,16,TRBV9,TRBD1,TGTGCCAGCAGAAAGTCCGGGACAGGGTTGTGGGAGACCCAGTACTTC,CASRKSGTGLWETQYF
TRBJ1-5,NA,15,TRBV2,TRBD1,TGTGCCAGCGGCAGGGGGTTCGATGGCAATCAGCCCCAGCATTTT,CASGRGFDGNQPQHF
TRBJ1-5,NA,15,TRBV6-1,NA,TGTGCCAGCAGGAAAGGGGGTGAATTCAATCAGCCCCAGCATTTT,CASRKGGEFNQPQHF
TRBJ1-2,NA,15,TRBV6-5,NA,TGTGCCAGCGGCCGAAGACAGGCCCTCTTCTATGGCTACACCTTC,CASGRRQALFYGYTF
TRBJ1-2,NA,12,TRBV6-5,TRBD1,TGTGCCAGCAGCACGGACAGGAGGGGCTACACCTTC,CASSTDRRGYTF
TRBJ2-2,NA,15,TRBV5-1,NA,TGCGCCAGCAGCTCCTTAGCGGTGAACACCGGGGAGCTGTTTTTT,CASSSLAVNTGELFF
TRBJ1-1,NA,15,TRBV5-1,NA,TGCGCCAGCACCCCGGGAGACAGCCTCTTCGGGGAAGCTTTCTTT,CASTPGDSLFGEAFF
TRBJ2-7,NA,16,TRBV4-3,NA,TGCGCCAGCAGCCAAGGCGGACACGGGCAATCCTACGAGCAGTACTTC,CASSQGGHGQSYEQYF
TRBJ1-1,NA,15,TRBV7-3,NA,TGTGCCAGCAGCTTAACGGGCAGGCCGAACACTGAAGCTTTCTTT,CASSLTGRPNTEAFF
TRBJ2-2,NA,17,TRBV5-1,TRBD1,TGCGCCAGCAGCCCGACAGGGGGACGGCAGGTCGCCGGGGAGCTGTTTTTT,CASSPTGGRQVAGELFF
TRBJ2-1,few,16,TRBV30,TRBD2,TGTGCCTGGAGTGTACTTCCGGGAGGGTGGAATAATGAGCAGTTCTTC,CAWSVLPGGWNNEQFF
TRBJ1-2,few,13,TRBV19,NA,TGTGCCAGTAAAGGAGTGTTTAACTATGGCTACACCTTC,CASKGVFNYGYTF
TRBJ2-3,NA,16,TRBV4-3,TRBD2,TGCGCCAGCAGCCATTGGAGCGGGGGGCGCACAGATACGCAGTATTTT,CASSHWSGGRTDTQYF
TRBJ2-7,NA,15,TRBV27,TRBD1,TGTGCCAGCAGTTCCCTAGGGGGACAGGGTTACGAGCAGTACTTC,CASSSLGGQGYEQYF
TRBJ1-5,NA,15,TRBV9,NA,TGTGCCAGCAGCGTAGGAGATTATAGCAATCAGCCCCAGCATTTT,CASSVGDYSNQPQHF
TRBJ2-3,once,14,TRBV30,TRBD1,TGTGCCTGGAACGGGGGACAGGGATTAGATACGCAGTATTTT,CAWNGGQGLDTQYF
TRBJ1-5,NA,14,TRBV9,NA,TGTGCCAGCAGCGTAGGTTCAGGGTTTGAGCCCCAGCATTTT,CASSVGSGFEPQHF
TRBJ2-2,NA,16,TRBV6-4,NA,TGTGCCAGCAGTGACGGGGGGGCGTCGGGTCCCGGGGAGCTGTTTTTT,CASSDGGASGPGELFF
TRBJ2-5,once,13,TRBV12-5,NA,TGTGCTAGTGGTTTGGGAACAGAAGAGACCCAGTACTTC,CASGLGTEETQYF
TRBJ2-2,once,14,TRBV10-3,NA,TGTGCCATCAGTGGTCGGGAGTCCGGCGGGGAGCTGTTTTTT,CAISGRESGGELFF
TRBJ1-1,few,14,TRBV6-6,NA,TGTGCCAGCAGTTACCGCGAGTATCACACTGAAGCTTTCTTT,CASSYREYHTEAFF
TRBJ2-4,NA,14,TRBV2,NA,TGTGCCAGCAGGCACAGGGTGCTGGGAAACATTCAGTACTTC,CASRHRVLGNIQYF
TRBJ2-7,few,13,TRBV4-3,NA,TGCGCCAGCAGCCAAGTCCCCCAATCCGAGCAGTACTTC,CASSQVPQSEQYF
TRBJ2-5,NA,12,TRBV7-2,TRBD1,TGTGCCAGCAGCGAACAGGGGGAGACCCAGTACTTC,CASSEQGETQYF
TRBJ2-7,NA,11,TRBV7-9,NA,TGTGCCAGCAGCTCACAGTACGAGCAGTACTTC,CASSSQYEQYF